This T cell receptor (beta chain) was recovered during a study of cytomegalovirus exposure and HLA in healthy donors. Some clones are missing from TCRdb's copy, which holds only in-frame ones; the method was immunoSEQ multiplex PCR. Of 200,000 to 250,000 clones in the sample, 88% are singletons; the top ten hold about 2.7%. The V gene end was trimmed by 6 bases and the J gene end by 2 bases; junction bases not matched to a gene: 10. The CDR3 length is 16 residues. The germline gives CDR1 SGHRS, CDR2 YFSETQ. The sequencing sample was made of PBMCs. The clonotype was recovered from a woman under 30 in good health and CMV-seronegative. The chain joins TRBV5-1 to TRBJ2-1; TRBD1 matches at 8 bases. CDR3 sequence reads: CASTLSWDRTYNEQFF. In DNA form, the CDR3 reads TGCGCCAGCACCCTCTCTTGGGACAGGACCTACAATGAGCAGTTCTTC. Variable domain in full (rest from reference TRBV5-1 and TRBJ2-1): KAGVTQTPRYLIKTRGQQVTLSCSPISGHRSVSWYQQTPGQGLQFLFEYFSETQRNKGNFPGRFSGRQFSNSRSEMNVSTLELGDSALYLCASTLSWDRTYNEQFFGPGTRLTVL.